The 20 T cell receptor beta chains below were found in one sample sequenced in a study of cytomegalovirus exposure and HLA in healthy donors. This PCR relied on a set of 60 Vbeta primers and 13 Jbeta primers. Data came from immunoSEQ multiplex PCR; TCRdb stores just in-frame clones and leaves some out. The data contain around 76,000 clones, around four fifths of them singletons. The sequencing sample was made of PBMCs. The source of these receptors is a woman aged 40 to 49 in good health and CMV-seropositive.

The gene calls are TRBV6-4 and TRBJ1-5; 10 positions match TRBD1. V shed 8 bases, J shed 0 bases, and the junction held 19 bases outside the gene matches. This CDR3 has 20 residues. Germline loops: CDR1 MRHNA, CDR2 SNTAGT. CDR3 sequence: CASSIKSGTGAFYSNQPQHF. The CDR3 bases are TGTGCCAGCTCGATCAAAAGCGGGACAGGGGCTTTCTATAGCAATCAGCCCCAGCATTTT.

The V gene is TRBV27, the J gene TRBJ2-7; the D gene is possibly TRBD1 (5 bases). V was trimmed by 4 bases and J by 3 bases, leaving 13 bases between them. Germline lookup yields CDR1 MNHEY and CDR2 SMNVEV (reference sequence). The CDR3 totals 14 residues. CDR3 nucleotide sequence: TGTGCCAGCAGTTCCCTGGGGCAGGGCTACGAGCAGTACTTC. Its protein is CASSSLGQGYEQYF.

V usage is TRBV6-4 and J usage is TRBJ1-4, with D hard to call. The germline V gene encodes CDR1 MRHNA and CDR2 SNTAGT. The V gene lost 3 bases and the J gene lost 5 bases, with 13 bases spanning the gap. CDR3 length equals 15 residues. The CDR3 DNA reads TGTGCCAGCAGTGAAAATGCAGGAGGAAATGAAAAACTGTTTTTT. Its protein product is CASSENAGGNEKLFF.

V usage is TRBV7-2 and J usage is TRBJ1-4; D remains ambiguous. The CDR3 is 15 residues long. In germline, CDR1 is SGHTA, CDR2 FQGNSA. The ends were cut back, 6 bases at V and 0 bases at J, with 11 bases in the middle. The CDR3: CASSPYSATNEKLFF. CDR3 nucleotide sequence: TGTGCCAGCAGTCCCTACAGTGCAACTAATGAAAAACTGTTTTTT.

This chain's CDR3 is CASSLAGSNQPQHF. CDR3 sequence (DNA): TGCGCCAGCAGCTTGGCCGGTAGCAATCAGCCCCAGCATTTT. The V and J genes are TRBV5-1 and TRBJ1-5, with D unclear. The V end was cut by 0 bases, the J end by 0 bases, with 4 bases between. The length of the CDR3 is 14 residues. From germline, CDR1 is SGHRS and CDR2 YFSETQ.

The V and J genes are TRBV4-1 and TRBJ2-2; the D gene is possibly TRBD1 (6 bases). Looked up from germline, CDR1 is MGHRA and CDR2 is YSYEKL. V dropped 4 bases and J dropped 5 bases, with 8 bases sitting between them. The CDR3 runs to 13 residues. CDR3 amino acids: CASSLQGTGELFF. CDR3 DNA: TGCGCCAGCAGCCTCCAGGGGACCGGGGAGCTGTTTTTT.

This chain connects TRBV10-3 to TRBJ2-7; TRBD1 is a possible D gene (6 bases). The CDR3 is made up of 14 amino acids. CDR1 and CDR2 (germline): ENHRY, SYGVKD. V was cut by 6 bases and J by 0 bases, with 12 bases left in between. CDR3 nucleotide sequence: TGTGCCATCAGAGGGGACACGAGCTCCTACGAGCAGTACTTC. Translating it yields CAIRGDTSSYEQYF.

This chain links TRBV6-5 with TRBJ1-2; D gene unclear. The germline V gene encodes CDR1 MNHEY and CDR2 SVGAGI. The CDR3 extends over 13 amino acids. The V end lost 5 bases, the J end lost 1 base, and 8 bases lay between the germline ends. The CDR3 spells CASSRAGNYGYTF. For the CDR3, the DNA is TGTGCCAGCAGTCGGGCGGGTAACTATGGCTACACCTTC.

The V call is TRBV27, the J call TRBJ1-5; D perhaps matches TRBD1 (6 bases). The CDR3 has 15 residues. CDR1 and CDR2 (germline): MNHEY, SMNVEV (reference sequence). V lost 3 bases, J lost 3 bases, and 12 bases lay in between. The CDR3 sequence is CASSFGGRDNQPQHF. Written as DNA, the CDR3 is TGTGCCAGCAGTTTCGGGGGGCGGGACAATCAGCCCCAGCATTTT.

This chain links TRBV28 with TRBJ2-7; no definite D call. Looked up from germline, CDR1 is MDHEN and CDR2 is SYDVKM. This CDR3 is built from 11 residues. Trimming took 4 bases from V and 3 from J, leaving 4 bases between them. The CDR3: CASSSNYEQYF. In DNA, the CDR3 is TGTGCCAGCAGTTCCAACTACGAGCAGTACTTC. Based on the CDR3 plus reference TRBV28 and TRBJ2-7, the full variable domain is DVKVTQSSRYLVKRTGEKVFLECVQDMDHENMFWYRQDPGLGLRLIYFSYDVKMKEKGDIPEGYSVSREKKERFSLILESASTNQTSMYLCASSSNYEQYFGPGTRLTVT.

The chain employs TRBV7-6 and TRBJ2-7; D is perhaps TRBD1 (6 bases). CDR1 SGHVS and CDR2 FNYEAQ come from the germline V gene. Trimming pared 5 bases from V and 0 bases from J, leaving 14 bases between. The CDR3 extends over 15 amino acids. Here the CDR3 DNA reads TGTGCCAGCAGCCAGGGCCAGGGGTCCTCCTACGAGCAGTACTTC. It encodes CASSQGQGSSYEQYF.

This clone was counted a few times. The chain employs TRBV4-3 and TRBJ2-3; 10 bases are shared with TRBD2. CDR1 LGHNA and CDR2 YSLEER come from the germline V gene. The CDR3 runs 16 residues. Trimming took 3 bases from V and 4 from J; bases not matched to a gene: 7. The CDR3 sequence is CASSQGAGGGADTQYF. CDR3 bases: TGCGCCAGCAGCCAGGGAGCGGGGGGGGGCGCAGATACGCAGTATTTT.

The chain uses TRBV19 and TRBJ2-5, with 14 bases matching TRBD2. The CDR3 covers 14 residues. Germline assignment: CDR1 LNHDA and CDR2 SQIVND (reference sequence). Losses at the gene ends were 5 bases for V and 4 bases for J; bases not matched to a gene: 0. As DNA, the CDR3 is TGTGCCAGTAGTGGGACTAGCGGGGGAGAGACCCAGTACTTC. This gives the protein CASSGTSGGETQYF. Filled out from reference TRBV19 and TRBJ2-5, the complete variable domain reads DGGITQSPKYLFRKEGQNVTLSCEQNLNHDAMYWYRQDPGQGLRLIYYSQIVNDFQKGDIAEGYSVSREKKESFPLTVTSAQKNPTAFYLCASSGTSGGETQYFGPGTRLLVL.

This clone was detected only once. The J gene is TRBJ2-5, the V gene TRBV5-1; the D gene is possibly TRBD1 (6 bases). TRBJ2-7 explains the end of the DNA better; the J call may be wrong. Germline V gives CDR1 SGHRS, CDR2 YFSETQ. CDR3 size: 14 residues. In DNA form, the CDR3 reads TGCGCCAGCAGCTTGGGGGCAGGGGTATACGAGCAGTACTTC. Encoded protein: CASSLGAGVYEQYF.

The rearrangement uses TRBV5-1 and TRBJ2-1; D is uncertain. The V gene lost 0 bases and the J gene lost 9 bases, with 7 bases spanning the gap. CDR3 size: 12 residues. The germline gives CDR1 SGHRS, CDR2 YFSETQ. CDR3 coding DNA: TGCGCCAGCAGCTTGGGAGCTACTGAGCAGTTCTTC. Protein sequence: CASSLGATEQFF.

The J gene is TRBJ2-1, the V gene TRBV19; D is ambiguous. The ends were cut back, 5 bases at V and 8 bases at J, with 13 bases in the middle. Germline CDR1 LNHDA, CDR2 SQIVND (reference sequence). This CDR3 has 13 residues. The CDR3 DNA follows: TGTGCCAGTAGTTCCAGGCTATCCGATGAGCAGTTCTTC. Amino acids: CASSSRLSDEQFF.

This clone was found a few times. The chain employs TRBV9 and TRBJ1-2; 9 bases are a match to TRBD1. The CDR3 is made up of 13 amino acids. After removal of 0 bases from V and 9 bases from J, the junction contained 3 bases not matched to a gene. The germline V gene has CDR1 SGDLS and CDR2 YYNGEE. The CDR3 reads CASSVGGQGSYTF. Here the CDR3 DNA reads TGTGCCAGCAGCGTAGGTGGACAGGGGAGCTACACCTTC.

The chain combines TRBV18 with TRBJ1-1, with 9 positions matching TRBD1. The junction had 2 bases not matched to a gene; V was cut back by 3 bases and J by 3 bases. Germline CDR1 and CDR2: KGHSH and LQKENI. The CDR3 is 14 amino acids. CDR3 bases: TGTGCCAGCTCACCGACAGGGGGGGACACTGAAGCTTTCTTT. Amino acids: CASSPTGGDTEAFF.

J is TRBJ2-3 and V is TRBV7-2; 14 bases agree with TRBD2. Germline assignment: CDR1 SGHTA and CDR2 FQGNSA. V gave up 3 bases and J gave up 4 bases; unmatched junction bases: 3. The CDR3 is 16 residues long. The CDR3 sequence is CASSFGTSGGSDTQYF. CDR3 sequence (DNA): TGTGCCAGCAGCTTCGGGACTAGCGGGGGTTCAGATACGCAGTATTTT.

About this clone itself: A junction end diverges from the germline sequence, so it may reflect a read error. The V and J genes are TRBV7-9 and TRBJ2-5; possible D gene TRBD1, 6 bases. Germline loops: CDR1 SEHNR, CDR2 FQNEAQ (reference sequence). CDR3 length: 12 amino acids. CDR3 amino acids: CSSSLTGETQYF. The DNA for the CDR3 is TGTTCCAGCAGCTTGACAGGAGAGACCCAGTACTTC.